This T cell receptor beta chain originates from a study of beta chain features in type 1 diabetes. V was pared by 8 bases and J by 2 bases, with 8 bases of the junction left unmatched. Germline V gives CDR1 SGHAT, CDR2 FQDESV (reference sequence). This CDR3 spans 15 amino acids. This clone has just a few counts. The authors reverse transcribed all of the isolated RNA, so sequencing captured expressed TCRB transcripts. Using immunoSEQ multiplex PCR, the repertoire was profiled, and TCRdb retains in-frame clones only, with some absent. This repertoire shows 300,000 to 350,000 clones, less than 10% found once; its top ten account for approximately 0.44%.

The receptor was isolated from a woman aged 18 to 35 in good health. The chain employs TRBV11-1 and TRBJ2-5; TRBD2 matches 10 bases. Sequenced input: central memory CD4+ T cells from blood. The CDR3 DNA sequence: TGTGCCAGCGGAATGAGGACTAGCGGACAAGAGACCCAGTACTTC. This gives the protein CASGMRTSGQETQYF.